This TCR beta chain was retrieved from a study of graft-versus-host responses after intestinal transplantation. Using immunoSEQ multiplex PCR, the repertoire was profiled, and TCRdb retains in-frame clones only, with some absent. The repertoire includes 93,000 or so clones, roughly 93% of them detected once, and roughly 1% sits in the top ten. A note on this clone: What it binds is not known.

CDR1 is SGHAT, CDR2 FQNNGV, per germline. The V and J ends lost 1 base and 2 bases respectively, with 12 bases between them. The CDR3 covers 15 residues. The sample was unstimulated CD8+ T cells sorted from spleen or lymph node cells, taken before intestinal transplant. The TCR originated in a human donor who received an intestinal transplant. The rearrangement joins TRBV11-2 to TRBJ2-7; possibly TRBD1 for D (5 bases). The CDR3 sequence: CASSLGPGQPYEQYF. The DNA for the CDR3 is TGTGCCAGCAGCTTAGGCCCCGGACAACCCTACGAGCAGTACTTC.